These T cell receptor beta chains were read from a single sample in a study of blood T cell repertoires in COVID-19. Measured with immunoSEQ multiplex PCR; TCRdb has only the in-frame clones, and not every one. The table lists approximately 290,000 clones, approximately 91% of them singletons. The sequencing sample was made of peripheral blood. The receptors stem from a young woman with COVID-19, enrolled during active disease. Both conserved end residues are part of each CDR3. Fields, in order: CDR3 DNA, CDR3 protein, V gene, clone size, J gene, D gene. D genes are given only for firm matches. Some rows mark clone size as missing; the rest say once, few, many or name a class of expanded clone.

cdr3_nt: TGTGCCAGCAGTGGAGCTTCGGGGAGCAATCAGCCCCAGCATTTT; cdr3_aa: CASSGASGSNQPQHF; v_call: TRBV2; clone_size: .; j_call: TRBJ1-5; d_call: .
cdr3_nt: TGCGCCAGCAGCTTGGCCCCTAGCGGGAGTGTTTACGAGCAGTACTTC; cdr3_aa: CASSLAPSGSVYEQYF; v_call: TRBV5-1; clone_size: .; j_call: TRBJ2-7; d_call: TRBD2
cdr3_nt: TGTGCCAGCAGCCAGTTATATAATTCACCCCTCCACTTT; cdr3_aa: CASSQLYNSPLHF; v_call: TRBV6-4; clone_size: .; j_call: TRBJ1-6; d_call: .
cdr3_nt: TGTGCCAGCAGGTTGCTGAGGACAGATTACGAGCAGTACTTC; cdr3_aa: CASRLLRTDYEQYF; v_call: TRBV6-5; clone_size: .; j_call: TRBJ2-7; d_call: .
cdr3_nt: TGTGCCAGCAGTTTATCAGGGGTTAATGAAAAACTGTTTTTT; cdr3_aa: CASSLSGVNEKLFF; v_call: TRBV28; clone_size: once; j_call: TRBJ1-4; d_call: .
cdr3_nt: TGCAGTGCTAGTTTCGTCCACGAGCAGTACTTC; cdr3_aa: CSASFVHEQYF; v_call: TRBV20-1; clone_size: .; j_call: TRBJ2-7; d_call: .
cdr3_nt: TGTGCCAGCAGTGAAGCGCGGTATGGTGGCTACACCTTC; cdr3_aa: CASSEARYGGYTF; v_call: TRBV2; clone_size: .; j_call: TRBJ1-2; d_call: .
cdr3_nt: TGTGCCAGCAGCCAAGAAGAAGGGAGACGCACTGAAGCTTTCTTT; cdr3_aa: CASSQEEGRRTEAFF; v_call: TRBV4-2; clone_size: .; j_call: TRBJ1-1; d_call: .
cdr3_nt: TGTGCCAGCAGTTATAGCGGGAGGGCCGCCGGGGAGCTGTTTTTT; cdr3_aa: CASSYSGRAAGELFF; v_call: TRBV7-2; clone_size: .; j_call: TRBJ2-2; d_call: TRBD2
cdr3_nt: TGTGCCAGCAGCTTAGGTTGGGACAGGGGAGAGAGGGCTGAAGCTTTCTTT; cdr3_aa: CASSLGWDRGERAEAFF; v_call: TRBV7-6; clone_size: .; j_call: TRBJ1-1; d_call: TRBD1
cdr3_nt: TGTGCCAGCAGTTACGGCGGAAATCAGCCCCAGCATTTT; cdr3_aa: CASSYGGNQPQHF; v_call: TRBV6-5; clone_size: .; j_call: TRBJ1-5; d_call: .
cdr3_nt: TGTGCCAGTAGCCGGACAGCGGTCGGTGGCTACACCTTC; cdr3_aa: CASSRTAVGGYTF; v_call: TRBV19; clone_size: .; j_call: TRBJ1-2; d_call: .
cdr3_nt: TGTGCCAGCAGCTTAACTGCTAGCGGGAGGGGGACGGGGGAGACCCAGTACTTC; cdr3_aa: CASSLTASGRGTGETQYF; v_call: TRBV7-2; clone_size: .; j_call: TRBJ2-5; d_call: TRBD2
cdr3_nt: TGTGCCAGCAGTGTTCGAGGAGGAAACACCATATATTTT; cdr3_aa: CASSVRGGNTIYF; v_call: TRBV25-1; clone_size: .; j_call: TRBJ1-3; d_call: .
cdr3_nt: TGTGCCGGAGGTACTGGAAACACCATATATTTT; cdr3_aa: CAGGTGNTIYF; v_call: TRBV30; clone_size: .; j_call: TRBJ1-3; d_call: .
cdr3_nt: TGTGCCAGCAGTGAAGCGGCAGGGAACTATGGCTACACCTTC; cdr3_aa: CASSEAAGNYGYTF; v_call: TRBV6-1; clone_size: .; j_call: TRBJ1-2; d_call: .
cdr3_nt: TGCGCCAGCAGCTTGGGCGGGGGCACCGGGGAGCTGTTTTTT; cdr3_aa: CASSLGGGTGELFF; v_call: TRBV5-1; clone_size: once; j_call: TRBJ2-2; d_call: TRBD2